Below are 25 T cell receptor beta chains sequenced from a single sample in a study of cytomegalovirus exposure and HLA in healthy donors. Primers: 60 Vbeta forward and 13 Jbeta reverse. TCRdb's table, derived via immunoSEQ multiplex PCR, lists solely in-frame clones and lacks some. Of some 130,000 clones listed, 66% are singletons. Sequencing was performed on PBMCs. Receptors were obtained from a human donor in good health.

This chain links TRBV5-1 with TRBJ2-7; 12 nucleotides match TRBD1. There are 15 residues in the CDR3. CDR1 and CDR2 (germline): SGHRS, YFSETQ. Trimming removed 1 base from V and 7 bases from J; junction bases left unmatched: 6. Written as DNA, the CDR3 is TGCGCCAGCAGCTTGTGGGGACAGGGGGCGGTAGAGCAGTACTTC. Translated: CASSLWGQGAVEQYF.

The chain recombines TRBV7-9 with TRBJ2-7, with 11 bases fitting TRBD1. The germline gives CDR1 SEHNR, CDR2 FQNEAQ (reference sequence). Germline trimming cut 4 bases from V and 2 bases from J; bases unmatched to any gene: 7. The CDR3 has 16 residues. As DNA, the CDR3 is TGTGCCAGCAGCTCCAGCGGGACAGGGGGGACCTACGAGCAGTACTTC. Its protein product is CASSSSGTGGTYEQYF.

J is TRBJ1-2 and V is TRBV7-9; tentatively, D is TRBD1 (6 bases). V was cut by 3 bases and J by 5 bases, with 13 bases left in between. This CDR3 region has 14 residues. The germline CDR1 and CDR2 sequences are SEHNR and FQNEAQ (reference sequence). This CDR3 reads CASSFGQGRYGYTF. CDR3 bases: TGTGCCAGCAGCTTTGGTCAGGGGAGATATGGCTACACCTTC. Full variable domain (outside the CDR3, taken from reference TRBV7-9 and TRBJ1-2): DTGVSQNPRHKITKRGQNVTFRCDPISEHNRLYWYRQTLGQGPEFLTYFQNEAQLEKSRLLSDRFSAERPKGSFSTLEIQRTEQGDSAMYLCASSFGQGRYGYTFGSGTRLTVV.

The V and J genes are TRBV10-3 and TRBJ2-7; 12 bases are shared with TRBD1. In germline, CDR1 is ENHRY, CDR2 SYGVKD. With V trimmed by 9 bases and J by 7 bases, 10 bases remained unmatched. The CDR3 has 14 amino acids. CDR3 nucleotides: TGTGCCATGGGCGGGGGACAGGGGGCGCGGGAGCAGTACTTC. This gives the protein CAMGGGQGAREQYF.

V gene TRBV13 combines with J gene TRBJ2-7; unclear D gene. Germline lookup yields CDR1 PRHDT and CDR2 FYEKMQ (reference sequence). The CDR3 runs 12 residues. V was shortened by 5 bases and J by 6 bases, with 11 bases between the two germline ends. Here the CDR3 DNA reads TGTGCCAGCAGCCAAAGGCCGGGCGAGCAGTACTTC. Its translation is CASSQRPGEQYF. The full variable domain, in which reference TRBV13 and TRBJ2-7 provide the parts outside the CDR3, is AAGVIQSPRHLIKEKRETATLKCYPIPRHDTVYWYQQGPGQDPQFLISFYEKMQSDKGSIPDRFSAQQFSDYHSELNMSSLELGDSALYFCASSQRPGEQYFGPGTRLTVT.

CDR3 protein: CASSPNSPGTADTQYF. CDR3 bases: TGCGCCAGCAGCCCCAATAGCCCCGGGACAGCCGATACGCAGTATTTT. The chain uses TRBV5-1 and TRBJ2-3; TRBD1 agrees at 7 bases. V was pared by 4 bases and J by 6 bases, with 14 bases of the junction left unmatched. The CDR3 contains 16 residues. Germline CDR1 is SGHRS and CDR2 is YFSETQ.

This clone has only a few counts. The chain combines TRBV7-2 with TRBJ1-5, with TRBD1 as a possible D gene (5 bases). The V and J ends lost 3 bases and 9 bases respectively, with 6 bases between them. CDR1 is SGHTA, CDR2 FQGNSA, per germline. The CDR3 contains 11 residues. The CDR3, as DNA: TGTGCCAGCAGCTTCGGGGGGCCCCAGCATTTT. It yields the protein CASSFGGPQHF.

This chain uses TRBV27 with TRBJ2-2; tentative D call: TRBD1 (7 bases). Per the germline V gene, CDR1 is MNHEY and CDR2 is SMNVEV (reference sequence). The CDR3 is made up of 16 amino acids. Trimming removed 5 bases at V and 4 bases at J, with 17 bases between. The CDR3 DNA reads as TGTGCCAGCAGTCCCAGGAGGGGGCGGGCCACCGGGGAGCTGTTTTTT. Translation gives CASSPRRGRATGELFF.

The gene calls are TRBV10-3 and TRBJ2-7; no clear D gene. The CDR3 is 12 amino acids. Germline V lookup: CDR1 ENHRY, CDR2 SYGVKD. The germline V and J ends were trimmed by 2 bases and 2 bases, with 4 bases remaining between them. CDR3 amino acids: CAISEKPYEQYF. The CDR3 nucleotides read TGTGCCATCAGTGAGAAGCCCTACGAGCAGTACTTC.

This chain joins TRBV19 and TRBJ2-5; D is ambiguous. Trimming cost V 3 bases and J 3 bases, with 8 bases left between them. The V gene's germline CDR1 is LNHDA and CDR2 SQIVND (reference sequence). This CDR3 has 13 residues. CDR3 bases: TGTGCCAGTAGTATTCTAAGAGAAGAGACCCAGTACTTC. This encodes CASSILREETQYF.

This clone turned up a few times. This chain links TRBV6-5 with TRBJ2-7; D possibly corresponds to TRBD2 (5 bases). Deletions cut 9 bases from V and 1 base from J, with 10 bases between. The CDR3 is made up of 12 amino acids. Germline V gives CDR1 MNHEY, CDR2 SVGAGI. CDR3 sequence (DNA): TGTGCCAGTGGACGGGGATCCTACGAGCAGTACTTC. It specifies CASGRGSYEQYF.

The chain recombines TRBV6-5 with TRBJ1-3; D possibly corresponds to TRBD1 (5 bases). From germline, CDR1 is MNHEY and CDR2 SVGAGI. V gave up 8 bases and J gave up 4 bases, with 9 bases separating them. This CDR3 region has 12 residues. The DNA of the CDR3 is TGTGCCAGCCGGGACTTAGGAAACACCATATATTTT. Protein sequence: CASRDLGNTIYF.

This chain joins TRBV10-3 and TRBJ2-3; TRBD1 matches at 8 bases. Germline CDR1 and CDR2: ENHRY and SYGVKD. The CDR3 covers 15 residues. V was pared by 0 bases and J by 3 bases, with 2 bases of the junction left unmatched. The CDR3 DNA sequence: TGTGCCATCAGTGAGTCCACAGGGGGGACAGATACGCAGTATTTT. It is translated as CAISESTGGTDTQYF.

This chain links TRBV27 with TRBJ2-1; D gene uncertain. V was pared by 2 bases and J by 5 bases, with 13 bases between. CDR1 MNHEY and CDR2 SMNVEV come from the germline V gene (reference sequence). The CDR3 covers 15 residues. Here the CDR3 reads CASSLELNLHNEQFF. The CDR3 DNA reads TGTGCCAGCAGTTTAGAACTCAACCTTCACAATGAGCAGTTCTTC.

The chain links TRBV28 to TRBJ2-4, with D maybe TRBD1 (5 bases). CDR1 is MDHEN, CDR2 SYDVKM, per germline. Trimming stripped 7 bases from V and 0 bases from J, with 10 bases between. The CDR3 extends over 14 amino acids. CDR3 DNA sequence: TGTGCCAGCAACCAGGGTCTAGCCAAAAACATTCAGTACTTC. This translates into CASNQGLAKNIQYF.

This clone showed up just once. This sequence joins TRBV19 and TRBJ1-1; TRBD1 matches 9 bases. Germline V CDR1 and CDR2: LNHDA, SQIVND (reference sequence). This CDR3 is built from 13 residues. Trimming cost V 6 bases and J 9 bases; bases outside gene matches: 8. CDR3 DNA sequence: TGTGCCAGTAGGGTACAGGGGGCTACTCAAGCTTTCTTT. Residues: CASRVQGATQAFF.

Only a few counts were recorded for this clone. The V call is TRBV7-3, the J call TRBJ2-6; possibly TRBD1 for D (6 bases). Trimming stripped 3 bases from V and 0 bases from J, with 12 bases between. This CDR3 has 17 amino acids. Germline V gene lookup returns CDR1 SGHTA and CDR2 FQGTGA. CDR3: CASSFFGGPSGANVLTF. CDR3 in DNA: TGTGCCAGCAGCTTCTTTGGGGGCCCCTCTGGGGCCAACGTCCTGACTTTC.

This clone was seen more than once but under ten times. V usage is TRBV15 and J usage is TRBJ2-4; 14 bases are shared with TRBD2. The V and J ends lost 4 bases and 0 bases, in that order; junction bases with no gene match: 17. From germline, CDR1 is LNHNV and CDR2 YYDKDF (reference sequence). The CDR3 covers 22 residues. This chain's CDR3 is CATSTYKTSGRDRTLAKNIQYF. CDR3 sequence (DNA): TGTGCCACCAGCACTTATAAGACTAGCGGGAGGGACCGCACCCTAGCCAAAAACATTCAGTACTTC.

For this clone: Other DNA sequences in the same sample also yield this CDR3. The CDR3 DNA is TGTGCCAGCAGCTTAGATTCGGGGTTCACAGATACGCAGTATTTT. As protein: CASSLDSGFTDTQYF. The chain employs TRBV11-2 and TRBJ2-3, with D possibly TRBD2 on 5 matching bases. The CDR3 is 15 amino acids. The germline gives CDR1 SGHAT, CDR2 FQNNGV. Trimming took 0 bases from V and 2 from J, leaving 9 bases between them.

The V gene is TRBV2, the J gene TRBJ2-5; perhaps TRBD1 as D (5 bases). The germline V gene encodes CDR1 SNHLY and CDR2 FYNNEI. CDR3 length: 14 amino acids. Trimming removed 6 bases at V and 5 bases at J, with 16 bases between. The DNA of the CDR3 is TGTGCCAGCAGGAACAGGATAGGTGGGGAGACCCAGTACTTC. Amino acids: CASRNRIGGETQYF.

The V gene is TRBV5-4, the J gene TRBJ2-5; D possibly corresponds to TRBD2 (6 bases). Trimming took 2 bases from V and 5 from J, leaving 13 bases between them. This CDR3 is 14 amino acids long. The germline gives CDR1 SGHNT, CDR2 YYREEE (reference sequence). The CDR3 is CASSFGGLGETQYF. In DNA form, the CDR3 reads TGTGCCAGCAGCTTTGGAGGGTTGGGCGAGACCCAGTACTTC.

The chain combines TRBV27 with TRBJ1-2; tentatively, D is TRBD1 (6 bases). The CDR3 length is 12 residues. The V gene lost 6 bases and the J gene lost 8 bases, with 13 bases spanning the gap. CDR1 is MNHEY and CDR2 is SMNVEV in the germline V gene (reference sequence). The CDR3, as DNA: TGTGCCAGCAGAAAACAGGGTGGGGGCTACACCTTC. The encoded protein is CASRKQGGGYTF.

There are a few counts of this clone. An end of the junction differs from the germline gene, which may be a read error. The gene calls are TRBV10-3 and TRBJ1-1; possible D gene TRBD1, 5 bases. Germline lookup yields CDR1 ENHRY and CDR2 SYGVKD. The CDR3 spans 14 residues. CDR3 sequence: CAIGEGSGNPEAFF. The CDR3 DNA sequence: TGTGCCATCGGGGAGGGCTCAGGGAACCCTGAAGCTTTCTTT.

The chain has TRBV29-1 and TRBJ2-7, with 12 bases fitting TRBD1. Germline V gives CDR1 SQVTM, CDR2 ANQGSEA. The CDR3 loop spans 14 amino acids. V dropped 6 bases and J dropped 2; count of bases not matched to a gene: 5. The CDR3, as DNA: TGCAGCGTGAGGGGACAGGGGGCGGCCTACGAGCAGTACTTC. Protein product: CSVRGQGAAYEQYF.

The chain uses TRBV18 and TRBJ2-7, with D perhaps matching TRBD1 (5 bases). Trimming removed 6 bases from V and 1 base from J, with 22 bases in between. Germline V gives CDR1 KGHSH, CDR2 LQKENI. There are 17 residues in the CDR3. The CDR3 reads CASSRTHAQGSSYEQYF. DNA of the CDR3: TGTGCCAGCTCTCGCACTCACGCCCAGGGTTCTTCCTACGAGCAGTACTTC.